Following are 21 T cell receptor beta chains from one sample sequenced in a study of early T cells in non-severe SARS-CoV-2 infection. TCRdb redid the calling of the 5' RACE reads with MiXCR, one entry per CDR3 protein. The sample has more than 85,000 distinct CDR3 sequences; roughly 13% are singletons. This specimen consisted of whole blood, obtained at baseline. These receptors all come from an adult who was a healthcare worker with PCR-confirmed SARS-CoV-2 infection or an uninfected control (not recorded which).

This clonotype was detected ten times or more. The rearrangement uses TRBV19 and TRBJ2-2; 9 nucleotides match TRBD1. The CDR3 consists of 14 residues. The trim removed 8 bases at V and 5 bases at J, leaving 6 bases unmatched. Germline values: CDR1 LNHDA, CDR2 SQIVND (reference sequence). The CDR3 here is CASEQGARTGELFF. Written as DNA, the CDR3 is TGTGCCAGTGAACAGGGGGCGAGGACCGGGGAGCTGTTTTTT. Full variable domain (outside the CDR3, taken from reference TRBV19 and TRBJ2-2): DGGITQSPKYLFRKEGQNVTLSCEQNLNHDAMYWYRQDPGQGLRLIYYSQIVNDFQKGDIAEGYSVSREKKESFPLTVTSAQKNPTAFYLCASEQGARTGELFFGEGSRLTVL.

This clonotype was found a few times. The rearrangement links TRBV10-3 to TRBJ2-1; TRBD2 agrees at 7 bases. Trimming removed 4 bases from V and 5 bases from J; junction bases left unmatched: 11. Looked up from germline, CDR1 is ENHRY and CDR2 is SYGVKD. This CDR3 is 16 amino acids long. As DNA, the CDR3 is TGTGCCATCAGTGGTCGGACTAGAGAGACCAACAATGAGCAGTTCTTC. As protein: CAISGRTRETNNEQFF.

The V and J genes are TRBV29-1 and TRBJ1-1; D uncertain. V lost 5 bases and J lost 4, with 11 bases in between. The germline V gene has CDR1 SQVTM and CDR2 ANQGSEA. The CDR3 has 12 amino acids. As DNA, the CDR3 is TGCAGCGTTATCCGGTTGGGCACTGAAGCTTTCTTT. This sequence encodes CSVIRLGTEAFF.

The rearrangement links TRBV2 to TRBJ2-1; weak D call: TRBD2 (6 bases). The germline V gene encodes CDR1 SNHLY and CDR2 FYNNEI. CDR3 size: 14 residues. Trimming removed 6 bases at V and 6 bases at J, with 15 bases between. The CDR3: CASSNTGVGNEQFF. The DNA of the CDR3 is TGTGCCAGCAGCAATACGGGGGTTGGCAATGAGCAGTTCTTC.

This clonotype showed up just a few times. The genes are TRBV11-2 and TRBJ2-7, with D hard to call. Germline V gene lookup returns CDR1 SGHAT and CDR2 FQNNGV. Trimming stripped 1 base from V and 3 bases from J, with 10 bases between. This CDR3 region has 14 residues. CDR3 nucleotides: TGTGCCAGCAGCTTAGTCAGTCTGGGCTACGAGCAGTACTTC. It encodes CASSLVSLGYEQYF.

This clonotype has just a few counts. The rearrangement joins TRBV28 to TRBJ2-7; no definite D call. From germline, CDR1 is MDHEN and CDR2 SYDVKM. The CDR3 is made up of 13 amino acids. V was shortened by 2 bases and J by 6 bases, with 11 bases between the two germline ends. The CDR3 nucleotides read TGTGCCAGCAGTTTAGGTCGGGTCCGCGAGCAGTACTTC. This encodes CASSLGRVREQYF.

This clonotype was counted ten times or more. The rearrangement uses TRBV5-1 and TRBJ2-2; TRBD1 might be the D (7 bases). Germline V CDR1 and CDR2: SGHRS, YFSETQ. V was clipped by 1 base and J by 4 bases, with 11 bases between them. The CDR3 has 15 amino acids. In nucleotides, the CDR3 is TGCGCCAGCAGCTTGTGGCAGGGGGGCACCGGGGAGCTGTTTTTT. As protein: CASSLWQGGTGELFF.

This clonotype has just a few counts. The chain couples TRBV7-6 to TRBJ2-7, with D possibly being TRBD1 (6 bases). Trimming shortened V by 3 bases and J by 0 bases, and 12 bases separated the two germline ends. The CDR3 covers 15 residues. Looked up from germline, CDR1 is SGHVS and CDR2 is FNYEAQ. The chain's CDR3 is CASSFGTDSSYEQYF. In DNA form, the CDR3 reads TGTGCCAGCAGCTTTGGGACGGACAGCTCCTACGAGCAGTACTTC.

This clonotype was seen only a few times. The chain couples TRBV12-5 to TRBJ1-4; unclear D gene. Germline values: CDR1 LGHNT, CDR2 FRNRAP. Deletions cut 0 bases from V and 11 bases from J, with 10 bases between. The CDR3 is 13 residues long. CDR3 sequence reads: CASGLVRGEKLFF. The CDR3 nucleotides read TGTGCTAGTGGTTTGGTACGTGGGGAGAAACTGTTTTTT.

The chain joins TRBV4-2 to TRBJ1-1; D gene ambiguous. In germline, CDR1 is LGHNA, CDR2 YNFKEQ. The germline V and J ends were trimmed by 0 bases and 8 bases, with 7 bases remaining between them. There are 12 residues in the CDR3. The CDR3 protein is CASSQDGREAFF. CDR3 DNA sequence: TGTGCCAGCAGCCAAGACGGCAGGGAAGCTTTCTTT.

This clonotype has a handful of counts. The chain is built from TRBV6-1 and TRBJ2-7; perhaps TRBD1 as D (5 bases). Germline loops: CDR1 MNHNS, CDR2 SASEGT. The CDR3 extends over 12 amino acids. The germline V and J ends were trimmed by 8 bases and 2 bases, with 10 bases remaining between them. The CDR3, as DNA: TGTGCCAGCTGGGGCGGTCCCTACGAGCAGTACTTC. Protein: CASWGGPYEQYF.

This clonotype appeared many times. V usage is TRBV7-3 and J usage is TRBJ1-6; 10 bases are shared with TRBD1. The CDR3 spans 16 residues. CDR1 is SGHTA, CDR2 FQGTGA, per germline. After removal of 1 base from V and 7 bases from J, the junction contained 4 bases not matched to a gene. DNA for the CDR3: TGTGCCAGCAGCTTAAGGGACAGGGGCCGGAATTCACCCCTCCACTTT. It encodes CASSLRDRGRNSPLHF.

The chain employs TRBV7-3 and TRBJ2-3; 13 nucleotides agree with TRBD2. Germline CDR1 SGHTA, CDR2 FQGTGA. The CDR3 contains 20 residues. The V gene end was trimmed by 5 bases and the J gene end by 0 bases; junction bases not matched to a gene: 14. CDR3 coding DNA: TGTGCCAGCAGCCGAACTCATTCGGGACTAGCGGGGCTAAGCACAGATACGCAGTATTTT. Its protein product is CASSRTHSGLAGLSTDTQYF.

The DNA for the CDR3 is TGTGCCAGCAGTGAAGGGGCGGCCTATGGCTACACCTTC. It yields the protein CASSEGAAYGYTF. The genes are TRBV2 and TRBJ1-2, with D unclear. V was pared by 1 base and J by 4 bases, with 7 bases between. The CDR3 is made up of 13 amino acids. CDR1 is SNHLY and CDR2 is FYNNEI in the germline V gene.

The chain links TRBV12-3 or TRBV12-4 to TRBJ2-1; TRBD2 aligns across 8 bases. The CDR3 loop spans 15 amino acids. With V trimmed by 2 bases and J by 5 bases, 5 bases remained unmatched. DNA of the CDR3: TGTGCCAGCAGTTTAAGTATAGCGGGAAACAATGAGCAGTTCTTC. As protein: CASSLSIAGNNEQFF.

This CDR3 is CASSLSSGSSQETQYF. In DNA form, the CDR3 reads TGTGCCAGCAGCCTTTCGTCGGGTTCCAGCCAAGAGACCCAGTACTTC. The V and J genes are TRBV7-2 and TRBJ2-5, with D hard to call. CDR1 and CDR2 (germline): SGHTA, FQGNSA. V gave up 5 bases and J gave up 1 base, with 17 bases separating them. This CDR3 contains 16 residues.

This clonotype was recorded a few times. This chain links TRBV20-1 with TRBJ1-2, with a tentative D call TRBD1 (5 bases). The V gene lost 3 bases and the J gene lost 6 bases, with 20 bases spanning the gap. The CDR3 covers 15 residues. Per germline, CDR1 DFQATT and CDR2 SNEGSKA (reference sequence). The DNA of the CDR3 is TGCAGTGCTAGGAGTGTACTTGGGACGGAGAATGGCTACACCTTC. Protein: CSARSVLGTENGYTF.

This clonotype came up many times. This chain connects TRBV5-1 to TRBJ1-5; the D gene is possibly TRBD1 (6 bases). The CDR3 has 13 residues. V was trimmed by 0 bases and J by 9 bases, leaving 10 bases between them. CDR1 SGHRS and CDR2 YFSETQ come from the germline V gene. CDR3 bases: TGCGCCAGCAGCTTGGAATTAGGGGGGCCCCAGCATTTT. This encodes CASSLELGGPQHF.

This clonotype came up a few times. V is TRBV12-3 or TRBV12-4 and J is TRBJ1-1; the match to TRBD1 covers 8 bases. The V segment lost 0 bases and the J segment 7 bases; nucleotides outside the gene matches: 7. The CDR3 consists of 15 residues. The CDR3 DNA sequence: TGTGCCAGCAGTTTAGCAGCAGGGGGCAGGAGTGAAGCTTTCTTT. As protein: CASSLAAGGRSEAFF.

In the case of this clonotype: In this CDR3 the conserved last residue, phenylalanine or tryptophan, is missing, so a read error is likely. CDR3 DNA: TGTGCCAGCAGCTTAGGACTAGCGGGGGGTGGTGAGACCCAGTACTTG. This sequence encodes CASSLGLAGGGETQYL. V is TRBV7-8 and J is TRBJ2-5; 13 bases agree with TRBD2. Trimming cost V 1 base and J 5 bases; bases outside gene matches: 4. Per the germline V gene, CDR1 is SGHVS and CDR2 is FQNEAQ. The CDR3 runs 16 residues.

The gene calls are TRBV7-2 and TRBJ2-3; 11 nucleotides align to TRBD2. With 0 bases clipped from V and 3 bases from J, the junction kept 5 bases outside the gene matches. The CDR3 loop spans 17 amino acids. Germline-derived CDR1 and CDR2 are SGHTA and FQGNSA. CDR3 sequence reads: CASSLAATSGGTDTQYF. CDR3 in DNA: TGTGCCAGCAGCTTAGCGGCCACTAGCGGGGGTACAGATACGCAGTATTTT.